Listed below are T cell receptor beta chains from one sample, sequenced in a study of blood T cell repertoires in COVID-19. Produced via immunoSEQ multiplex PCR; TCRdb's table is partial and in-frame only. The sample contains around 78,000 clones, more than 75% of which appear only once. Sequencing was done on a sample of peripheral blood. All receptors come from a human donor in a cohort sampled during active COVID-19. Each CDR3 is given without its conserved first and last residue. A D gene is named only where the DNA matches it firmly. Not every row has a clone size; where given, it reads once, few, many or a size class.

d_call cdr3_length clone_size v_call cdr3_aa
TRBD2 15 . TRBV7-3 ASSSSLAGGLADTQY
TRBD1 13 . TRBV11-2 ASSLGGTGNTEAF
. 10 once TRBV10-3 AISRETDTQY
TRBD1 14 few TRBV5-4 ASSPSGTGVAGELF
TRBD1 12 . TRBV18 ASSPQGVNTEAF
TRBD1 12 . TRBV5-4 ASETGGGNTEAF
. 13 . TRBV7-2 ASSLSTGVGQPQH
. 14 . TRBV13 ASSLLGRNHNSPLH
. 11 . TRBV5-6 ASSADMNTEAF
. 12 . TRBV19 ASNNLRTRTPLH
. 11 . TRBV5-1 ASTGQANTEAF
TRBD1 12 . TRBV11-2 ASSRPRGDTEAF
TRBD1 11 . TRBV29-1 SVTGPSTDTQY
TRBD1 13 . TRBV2 ASSRDRGRQETQY
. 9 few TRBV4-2 ASSTRYGYT
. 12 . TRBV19 ASKVQGTSYEQY